This TCR beta chain was documented in a study of CD8+CD57+ T cells in acquired aplastic anemia (dated by TCRdb to 2017 to 2018). Study-wide context: DNA extracted from sorted CD4+ and CD8+ cells had a mean of roughly 3.4 ug, with a range of 0.2 to 27.4 ug. A CD8+CD57+ expansion meant a frequency higher than the mean frequency seen in healthy subjects.

Profiling of TCR beta VDJ combinations and CDR3 sequences used genomic DNA as the template. TCR repertoire sequencing was run on an Illumina HiSeq 2000. The authors processed their data as follows. Repertoires were assessed using TRBV/TRBJ rearrangement plots, CDR3 size and DJ length profiles, and Simpson's diversity index. Whichever DNA sequence was most abundant in the deep sequencing data was defined as the immunodominant clone. CDR3 amino acid sequences were screened for sharing across subjects and were compared with published repertoires and the VDJdb database. The raw public reads went through TCRdb reprocessing: fastp at Q25, MiXCR clone calling, in-frame beta chains kept. Entries that share a CDR3 protein sequence are merged under the most common genes and DNA. TCRdb's processing, not the study's, gives the V and J calls here. This sample lists 200,000 to 250,000 distinct CDR3 sequences; more than 55% were detected once. The ten largest clones represent around 50% of the sample.

Expansion of CD8+CD57+ cells had been shown by flow cytometry in the patients chosen for sequencing. Every patient had severe acquired aplastic anemia, diagnosed using the International Study of Aplastic Anemia and Agranulocytosis and Camitta criteria. Patients had received no therapy at the time of blood sampling. TCR repertoires of sorted CD4+ and CD8+ blood T cells from severe aplastic anemia patients and healthy subjects were deep-sequenced in the study. In the USA, patient enrollment took place under clinicaltrials.gov protocols 00001620, 01623167, 00001397, 00071045, 00081523 and 00961064. Ficoll-Paque density gradient centrifugation was used to isolate peripheral blood mononuclear cells. CD4+ and CD8+ T cells were sorted by FACS or magnetic beads before DNA extraction. Broader findings and caveats from the paper: Around 30 CD8+ CDR3 sequences were shared between patients and controls but appeared highly expressed in patients and within their immunodominant clones. Between patients and healthy controls, no significant difference in CD8+ Simpson's diversity was found (P=0.060).

This clonotype was detected ten times or more. The specificity of this receptor is unknown. There are no base qualities to consult, and no much larger clone falls within one base. CDR3 length: 15 amino acids, cysteine to phenylalanine. Solely the CDR3 DNA is kept, with 45 bases framed from the first base. Reading the germline V gene gives CDR1 SGHRS and CDR2 YFSETQ. The junction shows trimming of 0 bases on V and 4 bases on J, plus 12 bases between the germline ends. Material: sorted CD4+, CD8+, or CD8+CD57+ T cells (not recorded which) from PBMCs. This sequence was found in a human donor with aplastic anemia. The V gene is TRBV5-1 and the J gene is TRBJ2-3; the D element could tentatively be TRBD1 or TRBD2, as 5 bases agree for each. The CDR3 is CASSLAGGGSDTQYF. The nucleotides read TGCGCCAGCAGCTTGGCTGGGGGTGGGTCAGATACGCAGTATTTT.